This section outlines one T cell receptor (beta chain) sequence together with its context. The antigen remains unidentified. Germline values: CDR1 SGHNT, CDR2 YENEEA. Trimming pared 0 bases from V and 2 bases from J, leaving 5 bases between. The length of the CDR3 is 15 residues. This sample was included in a study of tumor-infiltrating lymphocytes in localized non-small cell lung cancer. Overall study: Some samples were collected after neoadjuvant chemotherapy; smokers, never-smokers and several histologies were included.

Study-level findings and limits: IM1 and IM2 tumors showed no difference in T-cell fraction.

Sequencing used immunoSEQ multiplex PCR; TCRdb keeps in-frame clones, though not all of them. The profile shows some 30,000 clones, roughly 85% of them singletons. Sample: lung tumor tissue. This clonotype originated in a human donor with non-small cell lung cancer. The chain combines TRBV11-3 with TRBJ2-6; D perhaps matches TRBD2 (5 bases). CDR3 in amino acids: CASSLDGAGANVLTF. In nucleotides, the CDR3 is TGTGCCAGCAGCTTAGACGGGGCTGGGGCCAACGTCCTGACTTTC.